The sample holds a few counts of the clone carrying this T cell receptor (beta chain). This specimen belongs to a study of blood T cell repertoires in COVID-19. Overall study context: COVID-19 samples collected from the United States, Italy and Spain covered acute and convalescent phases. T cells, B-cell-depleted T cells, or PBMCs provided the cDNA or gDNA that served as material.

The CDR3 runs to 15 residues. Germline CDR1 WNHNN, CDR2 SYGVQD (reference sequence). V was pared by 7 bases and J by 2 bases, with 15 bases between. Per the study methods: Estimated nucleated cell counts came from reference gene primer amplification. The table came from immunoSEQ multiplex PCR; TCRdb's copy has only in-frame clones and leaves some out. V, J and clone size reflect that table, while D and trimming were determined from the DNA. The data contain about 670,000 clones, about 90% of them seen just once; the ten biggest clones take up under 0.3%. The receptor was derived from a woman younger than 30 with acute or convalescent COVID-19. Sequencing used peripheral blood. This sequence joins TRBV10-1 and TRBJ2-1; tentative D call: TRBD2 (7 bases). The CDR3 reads CASTPGGPTYNEQFF. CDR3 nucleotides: TGCGCCAGCACCCCCGGGGGGCCCACCTACAATGAGCAGTTCTTC.